There are a few counts of the clone carrying this T cell receptor (beta chain). The antigen is not known. TCRdb re-analysed the reads in MiXCR, keeping a single row per CDR3 protein. The sample shows about 830,000 distinct CDR3 sequences, over 25% of them seen only once. The CDR3 is made up of 14 amino acids. Germline V CDR1 and CDR2: MNHNS, SASEGT. V shed 2 bases and J 7 bases; nucleotides not matched to a gene: 5. These data originate in a study of T cell repertoires in cytomegalovirus infection. Study as a whole: HLA-C-restricted CMV epitopes, recently identified, and well-studied HLA-B-restricted ones were used by the study. Signatures in public TCR beta sequences pointed to both CMV infection and matching HLA type.

Study observations and caveats: Cumulative public TCR beta family frequency identified CMV carriers with the relevant HLA. Dominating the ex vivo response were HLA-C-restricted CMV-specific TCR beta clonotypes.

The chain has TRBV6-1 and TRBJ2-4, with 7 bases identical to TRBD1. The source was cultured CD8+ T cells from PBMCs, collected from culture after CMV antigen stimulation. The sequence derives from a human donor in good health (CMV status not recorded). Some clones in this sample may be carry-over from other donors' samples. CDR3 protein: CASSEPGTANIQYF. DNA for the CDR3: TGTGCCAGCAGTGAACCCGGGACAGCGAACATTCAGTACTTC.